The T cell receptor beta chain described here comes from a study of blood T cell repertoires in COVID-19. Measured with immunoSEQ multiplex PCR; TCRdb has only the in-frame clones, and not every one. Of tens of thousands of clones listed, around 83% are singletons. This CDR3 region has 14 residues. Per the germline V gene, CDR1 is MNHEY and CDR2 is SVGAGI. The V end was cut by 4 bases, the J end by 3 bases, with 11 bases between. The V and J genes are TRBV6-5 and TRBJ2-3; unclear D gene. The receptor's source is a woman aged 55-69 years with acute or convalescent COVID-19. The sequenced sample was peripheral blood. Here the CDR3 reads CASSLSRSTDTQYF. CDR3 nucleotides: TGTGCCAGCAGTTTGTCCCGTAGTACAGATACGCAGTATTTT.